This TCR beta chain was captured in a study of cytomegalovirus exposure and HLA in healthy donors. This clone was seen just once. PCR was performed using 60 Vbeta and 13 Jbeta primers. Clones were sequenced by immunoSEQ multiplex PCR, and TCRdb holds only the in-frame ones, with some missing. The sample contains about 160,000 clones, about 75% of which appear only once. This clonotype was sampled from a woman aged 45-65 years in good health and CMV-seropositive. Sequencing input: PBMCs.

CDR3 nucleotide sequence: TGTGCCAGCAGCTTAGATCGACAGTATAATTCACCCCTCCACTTT. It encodes CASSLDRQYNSPLHF. The chain uses TRBV11-2 and TRBJ1-6; TRBD1 might be the D (5 bases). Trimming pared 0 bases from V and 4 bases from J, leaving 7 bases between. Germline lookup yields CDR1 SGHAT and CDR2 FQNNGV. The CDR3 length is 15 residues.